This entry describes one T cell receptor beta chain. What it recognizes is unknown. The CDR3 extends over 17 amino acids. V was shortened by 0 bases and J by 3 bases, with 18 bases between the two germline ends. Germline values: CDR1 KGHSH, CDR2 LQKENI. Each sorted subset replicate got 200 ng genomic DNA, about 33,000 genomes. Measured with immunoSEQ multiplex PCR; TCRdb has only the in-frame clones, and not every one. The data contain around 2,000,000 clones, less than 95% of them singletons. This sample was included in a study of shared clonotypes between healthy human individuals. Study-level findings and limits: For naive CD4 cells, roughly 4.6% of clonotypes were shared across a handful of donors. With few donors, the genetic and exposure-history diversity represented was limited.

Naivety among CD8 cells was defined by CD45RO negativity and positive CCR7 selection, thereby excluding terminally differentiated effector memory CD45RA+ cells. Healthy HIV-negative adults with no recent acute infections or vaccinations were recruited as donors. The origin of this receptor is a man aged 18 to 29 in good health. What was sequenced was naive CD8+ T cells sorted from blood. The chain joins TRBV18 to TRBJ2-7; D is perhaps TRBD2 (5 bases). In DNA form, the CDR3 reads TGTGCCAGCTCACCACCGACTAACGACCGTACCTTCTACGAGCAGTACTTC. Translating gives CASSPPTNDRTFYEQYF.